This entry describes one T cell receptor (beta chain). Its target is unknown. With 0 bases removed from V and 7 bases from J, the gap between germline ends came to 18 bases. Per germline, CDR1 MNHNS and CDR2 SASEGT. The CDR3 runs 16 residues. The sample belongs to a study of PD-1 blockade in mismatch repair-deficient tumors. Broader study findings: Tumor-resident clones, often absent from pretreatment blood, expanded after pembrolizumab and then contracted.

Profiling relied on immunoSEQ multiplex PCR, and the TCRdb table lists in-frame clones only, not all of them. The data show approximately 120,000 clones, more than 85% seen once. The specimen was peripheral blood, collected 44 weeks after starting pembrolizumab. V is TRBV6-1 and J is TRBJ1-2; D remains ambiguous. This clonotype was obtained from an adult with mismatch repair-deficient cancer. The CDR3: CASSEARALTLGGYTF. The CDR3 DNA follows: TGTGCCAGCAGTGAAGCGAGGGCATTGACGTTGGGTGGCTACACCTTC.